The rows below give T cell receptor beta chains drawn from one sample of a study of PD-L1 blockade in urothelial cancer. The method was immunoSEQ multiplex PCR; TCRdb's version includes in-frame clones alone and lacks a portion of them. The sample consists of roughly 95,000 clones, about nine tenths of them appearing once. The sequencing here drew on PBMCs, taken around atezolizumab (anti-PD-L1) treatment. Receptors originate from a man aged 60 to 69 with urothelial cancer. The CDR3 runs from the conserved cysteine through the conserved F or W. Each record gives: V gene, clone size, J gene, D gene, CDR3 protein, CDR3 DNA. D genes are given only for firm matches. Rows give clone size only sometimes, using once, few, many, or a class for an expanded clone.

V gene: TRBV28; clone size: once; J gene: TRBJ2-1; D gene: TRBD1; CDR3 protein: CASSIGTGPYNEQFF; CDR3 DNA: TGTGCCAGCAGCATAGGGACAGGCCCCTACAATGAGCAGTTCTTC
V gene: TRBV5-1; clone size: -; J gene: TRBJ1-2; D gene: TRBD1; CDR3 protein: CASSSFRDRSLVNYGYTF; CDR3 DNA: TGCGCCAGCAGCTCGTTCCGGGACAGGTCCCTTGTTAACTATGGCTACACCTTC
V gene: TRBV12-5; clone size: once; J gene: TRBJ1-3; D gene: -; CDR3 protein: CASGFGHSSGNTIYF; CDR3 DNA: TGTGCTAGTGGTTTTGGACACAGCTCTGGAAACACCATATATTTT
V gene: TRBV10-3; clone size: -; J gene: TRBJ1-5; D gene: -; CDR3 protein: CAISDGMDQPQHF; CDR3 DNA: TGTGCCATCAGTGACGGGATGGATCAGCCCCAGCATTTT
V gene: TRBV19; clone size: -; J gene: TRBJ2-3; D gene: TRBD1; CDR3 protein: CASRERPGQAGDTQYF; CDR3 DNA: TGTGCCAGTAGGGAGCGACCGGGACAGGCCGGCGATACGCAGTATTTT
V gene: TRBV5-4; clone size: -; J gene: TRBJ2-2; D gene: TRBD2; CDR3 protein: CASSSRTSGAGELFF; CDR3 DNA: TGTGCCAGCAGCTCCCGGACTAGCGGGGCCGGGGAGCTGTTTTTT
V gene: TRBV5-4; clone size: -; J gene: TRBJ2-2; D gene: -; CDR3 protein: CASSYDSAGELFF; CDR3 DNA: TGTGCCAGCAGCTACGATTCGGCCGGGGAGCTGTTTTTT
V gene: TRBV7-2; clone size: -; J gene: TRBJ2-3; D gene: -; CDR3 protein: CASSWGGTDTQYF; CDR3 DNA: TGTGCCAGCAGCTGGGGCGGCACAGATACGCAGTATTTT
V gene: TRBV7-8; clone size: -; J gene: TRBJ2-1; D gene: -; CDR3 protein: CASSSPDGSRNEQFF; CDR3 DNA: TGTGCCAGCAGCTCCCCCGACGGGAGTCGCAATGAGCAGTTCTTC
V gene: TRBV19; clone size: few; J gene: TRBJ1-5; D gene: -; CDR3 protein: CASSIRGGGMNQPQHF; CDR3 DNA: TGTGCCAGTAGTATTCGGGGCGGGGGAATGAATCAGCCCCAGCATTTT
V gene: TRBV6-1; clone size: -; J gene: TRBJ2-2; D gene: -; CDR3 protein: CASISQKRGTGELFF; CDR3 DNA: TGTGCCAGTATTTCCCAGAAAAGAGGCACCGGGGAGCTGTTTTTT
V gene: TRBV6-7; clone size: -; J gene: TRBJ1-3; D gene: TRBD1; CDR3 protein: CASFIALGQQYHSGNTIYF; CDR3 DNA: TGTGCCAGCTTCATAGCTCTGGGACAGCAATACCACTCTGGAAACACCATATATTTT
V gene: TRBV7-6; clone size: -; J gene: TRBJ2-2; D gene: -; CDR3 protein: CASSLNPSSTGELFF; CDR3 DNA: TGTGCCAGCAGCTTAAACCCCTCGAGCACCGGGGAGCTGTTTTTT
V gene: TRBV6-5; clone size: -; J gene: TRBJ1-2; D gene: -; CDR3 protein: CASSKQPLSYGYTF; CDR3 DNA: TGTGCCAGCAGCAAACAACCGCTCTCCTATGGCTACACCTTC
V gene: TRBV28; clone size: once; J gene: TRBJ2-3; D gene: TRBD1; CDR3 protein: CASSGQGSSDTQYF; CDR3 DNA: TGTGCCAGCAGTGGACAGGGCAGCTCAGATACGCAGTATTTT
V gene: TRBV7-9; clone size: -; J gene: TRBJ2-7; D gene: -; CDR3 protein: CASSLHRDLGLNEQYF; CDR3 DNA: TGTGCCAGCAGCCTACACCGGGACTTAGGGCTCAACGAGCAGTACTTC
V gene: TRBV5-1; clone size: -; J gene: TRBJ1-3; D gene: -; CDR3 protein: CASRSDPGATIYF; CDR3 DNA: TGCGCCAGCAGATCGGACCCAGGGGCCACCATATATTTT
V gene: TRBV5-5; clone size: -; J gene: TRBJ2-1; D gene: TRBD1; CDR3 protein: CASSLGDRGGEQFF; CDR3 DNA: TGTGCCAGCAGCTTGGGGGACAGGGGAGGCGAGCAGTTCTTC
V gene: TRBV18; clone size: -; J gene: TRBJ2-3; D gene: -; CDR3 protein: CASSPSGIGADTQYF; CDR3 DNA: TGTGCCAGCTCACCATCGGGGATCGGCGCAGATACGCAGTATTTT
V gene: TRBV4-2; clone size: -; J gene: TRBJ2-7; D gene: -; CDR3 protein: CASSHGSGSYEQYF; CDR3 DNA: TGTGCCAGCAGCCACGGTAGCGGCTCCTACGAGCAGTACTTC
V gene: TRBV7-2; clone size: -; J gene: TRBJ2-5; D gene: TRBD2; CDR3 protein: CASSLAAGSGGTHIPQETQYF; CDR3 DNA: TGTGCCAGCAGCTTAGCGGCCGGTAGCGGGGGGACACACATACCGCAAGAGACCCAGTACTTC
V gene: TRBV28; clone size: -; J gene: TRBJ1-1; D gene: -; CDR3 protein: CASSRQQNIGRAFF; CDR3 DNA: TGTGCCAGCAGTCGACAGCAAAACATTGGCAGAGCTTTCTTT
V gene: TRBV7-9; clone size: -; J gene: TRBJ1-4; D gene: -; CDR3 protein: CASSLLGGPGNEKLFF; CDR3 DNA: TGTGCCAGCAGCTTATTGGGGGGACCGGGGAATGAAAAACTGTTTTTT
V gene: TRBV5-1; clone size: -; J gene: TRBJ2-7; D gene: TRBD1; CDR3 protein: CASTGTGELGEQYF; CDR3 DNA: TGCGCCAGCACCGGGACAGGGGAATTAGGCGAGCAGTACTTC
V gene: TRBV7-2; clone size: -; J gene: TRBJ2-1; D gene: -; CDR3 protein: CASSPYNNEQFF; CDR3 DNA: TGTGCCAGCAGCCCATACAACAATGAGCAGTTCTTC
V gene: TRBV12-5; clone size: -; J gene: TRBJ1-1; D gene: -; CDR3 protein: CASGLAGVNTEAFF; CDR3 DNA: TGTGCTAGTGGTTTAGCAGGGGTCAACACTGAAGCTTTCTTT
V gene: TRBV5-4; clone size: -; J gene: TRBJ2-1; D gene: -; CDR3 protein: CASSFPGTPGYEQFF; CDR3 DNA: TGTGCCAGCAGCTTCCCCGGGACTCCCGGCTATGAGCAGTTCTTC
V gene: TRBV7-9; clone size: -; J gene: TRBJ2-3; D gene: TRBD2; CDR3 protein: CASSPPSGFPTASTDTQYF; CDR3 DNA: TGTGCCAGCAGTCCGCCTAGCGGGTTTCCCACCGCTAGCACAGATACGCAGTATTTT
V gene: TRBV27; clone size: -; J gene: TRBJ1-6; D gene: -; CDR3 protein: CASSVWGDGGNSPLHF; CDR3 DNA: TGTGCCAGCAGTGTATGGGGGGACGGTGGGAATTCACCCCTCCACTTT
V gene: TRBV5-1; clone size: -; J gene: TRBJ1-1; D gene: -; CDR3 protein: CASSLAAGRDTEAFF; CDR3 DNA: TGCGCCAGCAGCTTGGCGGCAGGGAGGGACACTGAAGCTTTCTTT
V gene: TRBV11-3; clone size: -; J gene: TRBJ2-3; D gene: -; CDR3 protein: CASSLGGYTDTQYF; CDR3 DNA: TGTGCCAGCAGCTTAGGCGGCTACACAGATACGCAGTATTTT
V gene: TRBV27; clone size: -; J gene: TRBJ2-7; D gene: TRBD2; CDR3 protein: CASRRRLAELYEQYF; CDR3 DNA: TGTGCCAGCCGTCGCCGACTAGCGGAGCTCTACGAGCAGTACTTC
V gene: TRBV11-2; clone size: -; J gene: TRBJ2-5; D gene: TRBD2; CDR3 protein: CASSLGVGGAQETQYF; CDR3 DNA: TGTGCCAGCAGCTTAGGGGTCGGGGGGGCCCAAGAGACCCAGTACTTC
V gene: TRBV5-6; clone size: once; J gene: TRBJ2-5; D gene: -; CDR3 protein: CASSLPGSETQYF; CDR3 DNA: TGTGCCAGCAGCTTACCGGGATCGGAGACCCAGTACTTC
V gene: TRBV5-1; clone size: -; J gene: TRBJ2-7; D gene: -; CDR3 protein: CASSLAVSSYEQYF; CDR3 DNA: TGCGCCAGCAGCTTGGCGGTTAGCTCCTACGAGCAGTACTTC
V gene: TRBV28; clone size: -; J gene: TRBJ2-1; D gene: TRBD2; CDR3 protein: CASLAVGVSYNEQFF; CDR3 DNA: TGTGCCAGCCTAGCGGTTGGGGTCTCCTACAATGAGCAGTTCTTC
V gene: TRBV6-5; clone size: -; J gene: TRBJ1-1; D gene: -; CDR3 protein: CASSYARNTEAFF; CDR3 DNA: TGTGCCAGCAGTTACGCGAGGAACACTGAAGCTTTCTTT
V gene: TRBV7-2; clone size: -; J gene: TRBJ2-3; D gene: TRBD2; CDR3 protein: CASSLVGGGSDTQYF; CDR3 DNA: TGTGCCAGCAGCTTAGTTGGGGGGGGGTCAGATACGCAGTATTTT
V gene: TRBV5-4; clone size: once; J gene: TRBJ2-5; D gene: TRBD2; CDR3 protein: CASTTPGLAGQETQYF; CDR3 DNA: TGTGCCAGCACCACCCCAGGGCTAGCGGGGCAAGAGACCCAGTACTTC
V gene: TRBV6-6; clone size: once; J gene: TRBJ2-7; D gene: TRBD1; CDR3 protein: CASSFPRQGSNEQYF; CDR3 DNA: TGTGCCAGCAGTTTCCCTCGACAGGGCTCCAACGAGCAGTACTTC
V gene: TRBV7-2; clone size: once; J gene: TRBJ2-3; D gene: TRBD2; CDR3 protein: CASSSARGEADTQYF; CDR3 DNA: TGTGCCAGCAGTTCGGCCCGGGGGGAGGCAGATACGCAGTATTTT
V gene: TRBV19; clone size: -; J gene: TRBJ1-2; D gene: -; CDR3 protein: CASTDAGLNYGYTF; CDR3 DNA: TGTGCCAGTACGGACGCAGGGTTAAACTATGGCTACACCTTC
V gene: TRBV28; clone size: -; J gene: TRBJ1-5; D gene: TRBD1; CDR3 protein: CASKLTGGNQPQHF; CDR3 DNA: TGTGCCAGCAAACTGACAGGGGGCAATCAGCCCCAGCATTTT
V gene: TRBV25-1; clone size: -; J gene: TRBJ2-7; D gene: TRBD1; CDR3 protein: CASSLQGAYEQYF; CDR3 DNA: TGTGCCAGCAGTCTACAGGGGGCCTACGAGCAGTACTTC
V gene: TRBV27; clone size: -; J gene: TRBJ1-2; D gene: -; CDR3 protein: CASSLTGTDGYTF; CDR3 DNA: TGTGCCAGCAGTCTAACAGGGACGGATGGCTACACCTTC
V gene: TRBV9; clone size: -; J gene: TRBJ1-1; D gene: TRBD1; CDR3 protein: CASSEQGAGTEAFF; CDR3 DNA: TGTGCCAGCAGCGAACAGGGGGCAGGGACTGAAGCTTTCTTT
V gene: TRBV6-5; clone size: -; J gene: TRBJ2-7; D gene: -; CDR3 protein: CASSSTSGLGSGQYF; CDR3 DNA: TGTGCCAGCAGTTCTACCTCCGGGCTCGGAAGCGGGCAGTACTTC
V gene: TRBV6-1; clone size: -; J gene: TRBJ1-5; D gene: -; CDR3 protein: CASIRDFDQPQHF; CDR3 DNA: TGTGCCAGCATTCGGGACTTCGATCAGCCCCAGCATTTT